A selection of T cell receptor beta chains follows, all from one sample in a study of T-cell memory formation after mild COVID-19. TCRdb passed the 5' RACE reads through MiXCR, listing each CDR3 protein once. The sample has hundreds of thousands of distinct CDR3 sequences, 14% seen once. Specimen: PBMCs or a T cell subset sorted from them (not recorded which). These receptors were taken from a man younger than 35 who had mild COVID-19 (a few samples of this study predate the infection). Cell type and time point are not known. Each CDR3 is given without its conserved first and last residue. D genes are given only for firm matches.

v_gene,d_gene,CDR3aa
TRBV10-1,.,ASSELGGSQY
TRBV4-2,TRBD1,ASSLGVASGTEAYEQY
TRBV6-2/TRBV6-3,TRBD2,ASSLTSGDTDTQY
TRBV9,TRBD1,ASRQGSAGNTIY
TRBV5-5,.,ASTTLELAGRPNQETQY
TRBV6-5,.,ASSYVGKASLQETQY
TRBV24-1,TRBD1,ATRGGGTGNQPQH
TRBV28,.,ASSPSPNSPLH
TRBV20-1,.,SARVQGGSYEQY
TRBV11-3,.,ASSVQGGDTGELF
TRBV28,.,ASRTRGHLRRDGEKLF
TRBV7-2,.,ASSLDGRGELF
TRBV7-9,TRBD2,ASSRRTSGVQETQY
TRBV7-2,TRBD2,ASSSSLGRRGGRGETQY
TRBV2,.,ASSASEGATYEQY
TRBV11-1,TRBD1,ASSATTGGGLSGANVLT
TRBV29-1,.,SVLFQGSYSNQPQH
TRBV7-9,.,ASSLSMGLAKNIQY
TRBV29-1,.,SAVGVSGQY
TRBV25-1,.,ASSELVVNEQF
TRBV20-1,.,SASGGGRDTQY
TRBV6-5,.,ASSAGRRDYGYT
TRBV5-1,.,ASSLGGVHNQPQH
TRBV6-1,.,ASSGGTVKNYGYT
TRBV5-4,.,ASSLRAARSYGYSPLH
TRBV7-2,.,ASSLDMLALH
TRBV12-3/TRBV12-4,.,ASSFVPDTQY
TRBV15,.,ATSRVGRGDEKLF
TRBV15,TRBD2,ATSQPTGVAGSADTQY
TRBV29-1,.,SVELENTDTQY
TRBV5-4,.,ASSPASVETQY
TRBV7-2,.,ASSLGSNTGELF
TRBV20-1,.,SADKAGSTDTQY
TRBV5-6,.,ASSQYVGGRRSTEAF
TRBV4-3,.,ASSHTGTGELF
TRBV11-2,.,ASSRYDTQY
TRBV28,.,ASRHRQDNQPQH
TRBV5-4,TRBD1,ASSLAPTGRSGANVLT
TRBV4-1,.,ASSQDQGYGLRDTQY
TRBV28,.,ASGGQFNQPQH
TRBV5-1,.,ASSLMGGQNTEAF
TRBV7-9,.,ASSPEATETQY
TRBV19,TRBD1,ASRGRQGGMSYNSPLH